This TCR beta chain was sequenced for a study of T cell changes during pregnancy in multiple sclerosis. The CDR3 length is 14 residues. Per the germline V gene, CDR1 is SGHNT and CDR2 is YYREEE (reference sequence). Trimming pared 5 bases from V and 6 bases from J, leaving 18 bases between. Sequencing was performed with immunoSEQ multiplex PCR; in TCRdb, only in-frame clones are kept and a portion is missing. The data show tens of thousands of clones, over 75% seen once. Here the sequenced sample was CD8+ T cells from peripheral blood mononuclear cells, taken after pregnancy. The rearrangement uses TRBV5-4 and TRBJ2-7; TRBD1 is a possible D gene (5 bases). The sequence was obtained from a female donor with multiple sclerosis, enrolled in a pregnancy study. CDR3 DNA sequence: TGTGCCAGCAGTTTACAGGTAGAGGCTACCGAGCAGTACTTC. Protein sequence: CASSLQVEATEQYF.